This TCR beta chain was recorded in a study of CD8 T cells in ankylosing spondylitis. This CDR3 spans 14 amino acids. Germline-derived CDR1 and CDR2 are DFQATT and SNEGSKA (reference sequence). Trimming cost V 1 base and J 8 bases, with 15 bases left between them. Study conclusions and caveats: Seven to nine highly homologous variants made up a TCR beta motif that seemed to typify ankylosing spondylitis blood.

TCRdb fed the 5' RACE reads into MiXCR, producing one record per CDR3 protein. The sample shows roughly 470,000 distinct CDR3 sequences, roughly 26% of them seen only once. This clonotype appeared a few times. What it binds is unknown. This receptor was identified in a male donor with ankylosing spondylitis. The material sequenced was blood, either unsorted or a sorted T cell fraction (not recorded which). The chain combines TRBV20-1 with TRBJ2-1, with D hard to call. The CDR3 loop reads CSARGPAASYEQFF. The CDR3 bases are TGCAGTGCTAGAGGCCCCGCCGCTAGTTATGAGCAGTTCTTC.